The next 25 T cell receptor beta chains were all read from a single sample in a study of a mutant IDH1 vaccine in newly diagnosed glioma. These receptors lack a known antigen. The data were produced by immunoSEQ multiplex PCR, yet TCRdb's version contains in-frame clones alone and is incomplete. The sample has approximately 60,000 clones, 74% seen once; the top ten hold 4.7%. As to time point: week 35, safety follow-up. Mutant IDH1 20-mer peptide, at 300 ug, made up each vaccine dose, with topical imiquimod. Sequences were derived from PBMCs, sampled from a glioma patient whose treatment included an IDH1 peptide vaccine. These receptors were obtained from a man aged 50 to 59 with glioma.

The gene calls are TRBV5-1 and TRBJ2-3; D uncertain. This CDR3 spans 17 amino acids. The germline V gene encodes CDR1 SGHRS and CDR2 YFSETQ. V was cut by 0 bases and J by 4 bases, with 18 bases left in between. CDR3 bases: TGCGCCAGCAGCTTGGGATGGGCAGGCCCCGCCGCAGATACGCAGTATTTT. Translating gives CASSLGWAGPAADTQYF.

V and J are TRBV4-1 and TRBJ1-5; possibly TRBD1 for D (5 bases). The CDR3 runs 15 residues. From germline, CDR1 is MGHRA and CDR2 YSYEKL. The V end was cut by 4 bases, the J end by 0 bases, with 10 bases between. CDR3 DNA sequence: TGCGCCAGCAGCCGCGGGGCAGATAGCAATCAGCCCCAGCATTTT. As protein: CASSRGADSNQPQHF.

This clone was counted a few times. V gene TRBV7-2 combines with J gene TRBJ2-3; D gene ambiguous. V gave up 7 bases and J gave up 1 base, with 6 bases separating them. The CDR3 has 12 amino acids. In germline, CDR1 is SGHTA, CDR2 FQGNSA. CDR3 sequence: CASKPGTDTQYF. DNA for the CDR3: TGTGCCAGCAAACCGGGCACAGATACGCAGTATTTT.

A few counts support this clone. The DNA for the CDR3 is TGTGCCAGTAGTAAAAATCAGCCCCAGCATTTT. Encoded protein: CASSKNQPQHF. The rearrangement uses TRBV19 and TRBJ1-5; the D is unclear. From germline, CDR1 is LNHDA and CDR2 SQIVND (reference sequence). V gave up 4 bases and J gave up 4 bases, with 2 bases separating them. The CDR3 extends over 11 amino acids.

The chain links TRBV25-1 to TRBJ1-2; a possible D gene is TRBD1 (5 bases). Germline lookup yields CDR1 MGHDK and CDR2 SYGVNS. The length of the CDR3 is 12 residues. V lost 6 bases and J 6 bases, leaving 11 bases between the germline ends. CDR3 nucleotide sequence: TGTGCCAGCAGCGAACAAGGGGATGGCTACACCTTC. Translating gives CASSEQGDGYTF.

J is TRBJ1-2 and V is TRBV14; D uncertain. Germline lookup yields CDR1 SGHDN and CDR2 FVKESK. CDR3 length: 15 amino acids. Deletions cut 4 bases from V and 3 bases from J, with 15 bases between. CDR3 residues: CASSRASGQYYGYTF. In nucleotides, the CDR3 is TGTGCCAGCAGCCGGGCTAGCGGGCAGTACTATGGCTACACCTTC.

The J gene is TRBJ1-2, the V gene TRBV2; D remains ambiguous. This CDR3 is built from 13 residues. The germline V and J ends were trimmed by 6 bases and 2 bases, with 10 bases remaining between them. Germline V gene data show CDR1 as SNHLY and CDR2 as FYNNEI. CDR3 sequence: CASSLTPNYGYTF. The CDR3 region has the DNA TGTGCCAGCAGCCTGACACCGAACTATGGCTACACCTTC. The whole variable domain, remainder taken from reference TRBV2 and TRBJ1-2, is EPEVTQTPSHQVTQMGQEVILRCVPISNHLYFYWYRQILGQKVEFLVSFYNNEISEKSEIFDDQFSVERPDGSNFTLKIRSTKLEDSAMYFCASSLTPNYGYTFGSGTRLTVV.

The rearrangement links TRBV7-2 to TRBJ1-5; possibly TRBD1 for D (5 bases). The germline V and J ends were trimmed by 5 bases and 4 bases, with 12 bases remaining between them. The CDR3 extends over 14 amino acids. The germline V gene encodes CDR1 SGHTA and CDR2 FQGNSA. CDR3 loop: CASSPRGRNQPQHF. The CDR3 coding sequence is TGTGCCAGCAGCCCACGGGGGAGGAATCAGCCCCAGCATTTT.

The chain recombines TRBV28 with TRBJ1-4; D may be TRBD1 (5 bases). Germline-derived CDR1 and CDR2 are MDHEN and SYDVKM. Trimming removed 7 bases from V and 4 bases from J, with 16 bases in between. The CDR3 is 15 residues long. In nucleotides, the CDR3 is TGTGCCAGCAACGGAGCCCGGGGCATTAATGAAAAACTGTTTTTT. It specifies CASNGARGINEKLFF.

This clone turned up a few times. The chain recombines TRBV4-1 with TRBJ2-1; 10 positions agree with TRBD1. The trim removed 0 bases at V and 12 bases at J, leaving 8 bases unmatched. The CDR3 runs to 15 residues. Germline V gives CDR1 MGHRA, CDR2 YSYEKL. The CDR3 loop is CASSQDPGQGLGQFF. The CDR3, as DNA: TGCGCCAGCAGCCAAGATCCGGGACAGGGGTTGGGGCAGTTCTTC.

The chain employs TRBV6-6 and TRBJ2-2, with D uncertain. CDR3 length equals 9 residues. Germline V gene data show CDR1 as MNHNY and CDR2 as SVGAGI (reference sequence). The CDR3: CARTGELFF. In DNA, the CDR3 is TGTGCACGGACCGGGGAGCTGTTTTTT.

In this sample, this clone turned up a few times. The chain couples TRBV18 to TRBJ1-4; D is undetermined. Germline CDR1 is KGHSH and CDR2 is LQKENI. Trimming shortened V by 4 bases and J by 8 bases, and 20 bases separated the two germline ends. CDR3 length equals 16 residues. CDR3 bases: TGTGCCAGCTCACTATCCTGGACGGATGGGCAGGAAAAACTGTTTTTT. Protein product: CASSLSWTDGQEKLFF.

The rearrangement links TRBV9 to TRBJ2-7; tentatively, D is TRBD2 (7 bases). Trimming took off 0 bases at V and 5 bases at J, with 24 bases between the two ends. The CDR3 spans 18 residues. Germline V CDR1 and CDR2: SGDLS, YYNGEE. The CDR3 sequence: CASSVGLGGQGRYNEQYF. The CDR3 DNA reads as TGTGCCAGCAGCGTAGGTTTGGGGGGGCAGGGAAGGTACAACGAGCAGTACTTC.

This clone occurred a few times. This CDR3 reads CASSLGDSPLHF. The DNA for the CDR3 is TGTGCCAGCAGCTTAGGAGATTCACCCCTCCACTTT. The chain carries TRBV5-6 and TRBJ1-6; D is uncertain. CDR1 and CDR2 (germline): SGHDT, YYEEEE. This CDR3 is built from 12 residues. The V end was cut by 2 bases, the J end by 8 bases, with 5 bases between.

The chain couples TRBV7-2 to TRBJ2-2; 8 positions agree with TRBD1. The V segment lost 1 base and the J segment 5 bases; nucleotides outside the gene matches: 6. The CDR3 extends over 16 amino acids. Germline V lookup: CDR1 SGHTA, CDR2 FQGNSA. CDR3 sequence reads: CASSLVFRGQTGELFF. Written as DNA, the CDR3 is TGTGCCAGCAGCTTAGTATTCAGGGGGCAAACCGGGGAGCTGTTTTTT.

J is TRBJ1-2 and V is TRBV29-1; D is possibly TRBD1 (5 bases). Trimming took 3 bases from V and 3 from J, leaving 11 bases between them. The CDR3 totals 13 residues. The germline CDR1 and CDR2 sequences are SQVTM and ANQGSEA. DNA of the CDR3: TGCAGCGTTGAGAATCGGGGGGACTATGGCTACACCTTC. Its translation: CSVENRGDYGYTF.

The CDR3 DNA is TGTGCCAGCAAGCAAGGAGGCAATGAAAAACTGTTTTTT. Amino acid sequence: CASKQGGNEKLFF. The chain has TRBV7-2 and TRBJ1-4; no clear D. Germline V gene sequence: CDR1 SGHTA, CDR2 FQGNSA. The CDR3 is 13 amino acids. The V end was cut by 7 bases, the J end by 5 bases, with 11 bases between.

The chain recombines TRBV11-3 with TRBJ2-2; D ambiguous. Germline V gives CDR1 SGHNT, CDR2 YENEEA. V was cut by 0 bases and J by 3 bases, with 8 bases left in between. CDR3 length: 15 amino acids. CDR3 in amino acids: CASSLEGLDTGELFF. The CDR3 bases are TGTGCCAGCAGCTTAGAAGGGTTGGACACCGGGGAGCTGTTTTTT.

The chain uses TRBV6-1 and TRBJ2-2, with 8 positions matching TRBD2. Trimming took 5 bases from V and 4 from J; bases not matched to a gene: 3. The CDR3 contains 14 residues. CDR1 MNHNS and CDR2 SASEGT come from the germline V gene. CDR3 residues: CASSPGGATGELFF. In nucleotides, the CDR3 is TGTGCCAGCAGTCCGGGGGGGGCCACCGGGGAGCTGTTTTTT.

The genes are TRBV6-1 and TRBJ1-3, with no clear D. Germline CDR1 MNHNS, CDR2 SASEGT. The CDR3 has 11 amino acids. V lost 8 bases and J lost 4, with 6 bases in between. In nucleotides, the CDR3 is TGTGCCAGCCTAAGAGGAAACACCATATATTTT. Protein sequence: CASLRGNTIYF.

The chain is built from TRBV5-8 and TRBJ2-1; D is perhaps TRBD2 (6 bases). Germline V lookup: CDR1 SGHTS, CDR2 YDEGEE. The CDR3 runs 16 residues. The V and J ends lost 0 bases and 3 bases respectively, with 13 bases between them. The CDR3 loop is CASSLEEGMFYNEQFF. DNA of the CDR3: TGTGCCAGCAGCTTGGAGGAGGGCATGTTCTACAATGAGCAGTTCTTC.

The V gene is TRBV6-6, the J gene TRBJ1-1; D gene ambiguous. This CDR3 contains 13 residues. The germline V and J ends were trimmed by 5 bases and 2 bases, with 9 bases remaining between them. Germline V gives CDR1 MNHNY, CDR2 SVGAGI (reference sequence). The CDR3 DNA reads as TGTGCCAGCAGTCCCGGGTTAAACACTGAAGCTTTCTTT. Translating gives CASSPGLNTEAFF.

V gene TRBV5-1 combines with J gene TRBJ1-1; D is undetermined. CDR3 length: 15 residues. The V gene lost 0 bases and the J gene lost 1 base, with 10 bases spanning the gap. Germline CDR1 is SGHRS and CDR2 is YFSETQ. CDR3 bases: TGCGCCAGCAGCTTGGATCCGGGCGGGAACACTGAAGCTTTCTTT. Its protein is CASSLDPGGNTEAFF.

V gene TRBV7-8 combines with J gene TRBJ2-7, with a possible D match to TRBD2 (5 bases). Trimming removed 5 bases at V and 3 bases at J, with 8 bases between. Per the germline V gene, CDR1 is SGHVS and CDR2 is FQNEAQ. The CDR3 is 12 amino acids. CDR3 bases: TGTGCCAGCAGCCCCCGGGGCTACGAGCAGTACTTC. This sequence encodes CASSPRGYEQYF.

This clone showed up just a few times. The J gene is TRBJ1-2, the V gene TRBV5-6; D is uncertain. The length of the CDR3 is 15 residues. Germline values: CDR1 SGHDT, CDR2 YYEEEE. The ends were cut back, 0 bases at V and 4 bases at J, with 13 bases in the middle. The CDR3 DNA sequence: TGTGCCAGCAGCTTGGGACCAGGCAGACTCTATGGCTACACCTTC. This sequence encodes CASSLGPGRLYGYTF.